Below, 29 T cell receptor beta chains from the same sample are listed, as sequenced in a study of T-cell memory formation after mild COVID-19. One entry per CDR3 protein results from TCRdb running MiXCR on the 5' RACE reads. The table shows 200,000 to 300,000 distinct CDR3 sequences, with approximately 16% occurring only once. Sequencing was carried out using PBMCs or a T cell subset sorted from them (not recorded which). The receptors were gathered from a young man who had mild COVID-19 (a few samples of this study predate the infection). Cell type and time point are not known.

The chain combines TRBV9 with TRBJ2-6; weak D call: TRBD1 (7 bases). CDR1 and CDR2 (germline): SGDLS, YYNGEE. CDR3 length equals 17 residues. The V and J ends lost 6 bases and 0 bases respectively, with 16 bases between them. The CDR3 DNA reads as TGTGCCAGCACCAGGGGGGCGCCGGCCTCTGGGGCCAACGTCCTGACTTTC. Amino acids: CASTRGAPASGANVLTF. Full variable domain (missing parts from reference TRBV9 and TRBJ2-6): DSGVTQTPKHLITATGQRVTLRCSPRSGDLSVYWYQQSLDQGLQFLIQYYNGEERAKGNILERFSAQQFPDLHSELNLSSLELGDSALYFCASTRGAPASGANVLTFGAGSRLTVL.

This clonotype was found a few times. The chain employs TRBV27 and TRBJ2-7; tentative D call: TRBD1 (5 bases). Per germline, CDR1 MNHEY and CDR2 SMNVEV (reference sequence). Deletions cut 1 base from V and 4 bases from J, with 11 bases between. This CDR3 is 14 amino acids long. CDR3 protein: CASSLWVDRYEQYF. CDR3 bases: TGTGCCAGCAGTTTATGGGTCGACAGATACGAGCAGTACTTC.

The V gene is TRBV4-1, the J gene TRBJ2-5; TRBD1 matches 9 bases. With 0 bases clipped from V and 5 bases from J, the junction kept 7 bases outside the gene matches. This CDR3 is 16 amino acids long. The V gene's germline CDR1 is MGHRA and CDR2 YSYEKL. The CDR3 DNA reads as TGCGCCAGCAGCCAAGATGCGGGACAGGGAACGGAGACCCAGTACTTC. It is translated as CASSQDAGQGTETQYF.

The chain uses TRBV4-2 and TRBJ2-4; D not certain. The CDR3 loop spans 17 amino acids. Germline CDR1 reads LGHNA; CDR2 reads YNFKEQ. Trimming removed 1 base from V and 1 base from J, with 14 bases in between. The CDR3 protein is CASSQVLAAQAKNIQYF. Here the CDR3 DNA reads TGTGCCAGCAGCCAAGTGCTCGCGGCACAGGCCAAAAACATTCAGTACTTC.

This clonotype was seen more than once but under ten times. The gene calls are TRBV7-2 and TRBJ2-5; 8 bases fit TRBD2. V lost 1 base, J lost 5 bases, and 3 bases stayed unmatched. The CDR3 is 14 residues long. Germline values: CDR1 SGHTA, CDR2 FQGNSA. This CDR3 reads CASSLGIAGETQYF. The DNA of the CDR3 is TGTGCCAGCAGCTTAGGCATAGCGGGGGAGACCCAGTACTTC.

This chain joins TRBV4-3 and TRBJ2-5, with 7 bases matching TRBD1. CDR3 length equals 15 residues. Germline V gene data show CDR1 as LGHNA and CDR2 as YSLEER. The V gene end was trimmed by 3 bases and the J gene end by 2 bases; junction bases not matched to a gene: 6. The CDR3 loop reads CASSQNRGRQETQYF. The CDR3 DNA reads as TGCGCCAGCAGCCAGAACAGGGGTCGTCAAGAGACCCAGTACTTC.

This clonotype was detected only once. In DNA form, the CDR3 reads TGCGCCAGCAGCCGATCCGGACAGGGGGACACTGAAGCTTTCTTT. It translates to CASSRSGQGDTEAFF. The rearrangement links TRBV4-3 to TRBJ1-1, with 10 bases that match TRBD1. This CDR3 is built from 15 residues. CDR1 and CDR2 (germline): LGHNA, YSLEER. V trimming: 4 bases; J trimming: 3 bases; junction bases outside the gene matches: 5.

J is TRBJ2-3 and V is TRBV24-1; tentatively, D is TRBD2 (6 bases). With 4 bases removed from V and 8 bases from J, the gap between germline ends came to 12 bases. Germline V gene data show CDR1 as KGHDR and CDR2 as SFDVKD. CDR3 length: 13 amino acids. The CDR3 nucleotides are TGTGCCACCAGTGAGGAGGGAAGCGGTACGCAGTATTTT. Its protein is CATSEEGSGTQYF.

The chain employs TRBV25-1 and TRBJ1-2; TRBD1 aligns across 10 bases. V was clipped by 6 bases and J by 7 bases; unmatched bases: 5. Germline V gives CDR1 MGHDK, CDR2 SYGVNS. This CDR3 is 13 amino acids long. The chain's CDR3 is CASSATGGGGYTF. Here the CDR3 DNA reads TGTGCCAGCAGCGCGACAGGGGGCGGTGGCTACACCTTC.

This clonotype was recorded at least ten times. The chain recombines TRBV7-6 with TRBJ2-7, with TRBD1 matching over 10 bases. Germline assignment: CDR1 SGHVS and CDR2 FNYEAQ. Losses at the gene ends were 3 bases for V and 4 bases for J; bases not matched to a gene: 3. The CDR3 spans 14 residues. The CDR3 DNA is TGTGCCAGCAGCTTCGGACAGGGGGGATACGAGCAGTACTTC. This sequence encodes CASSFGQGGYEQYF.

This rearrangement joins TRBV18 to TRBJ2-7; TRBD1 matches 7 bases. The germline gives CDR1 KGHSH, CDR2 LQKENI. This CDR3 has 13 residues. V trimming: 4 bases; J trimming: 2 bases; junction bases outside the gene matches: 2. The CDR3 loop reads CASSLGTAYEQYV. The CDR3 region has the DNA TGTGCCAGCTCACTCGGGACAGCCTACGAGCAGTACGTC.

This clonotype was observed a handful of times. The chain carries TRBV7-2 and TRBJ2-7, with 12 bases fitting TRBD2. This CDR3 is 17 amino acids long. Losses at the gene ends were 4 bases for V and 1 base for J; bases not matched to a gene: 8. Germline V gene data show CDR1 as SGHTA and CDR2 as FQGNSA. The CDR3 DNA reads as TGTGCCAGCAGCTACCCCTCACTAGCGGGGGGATCCTACGAGCAGTACTTC. As protein: CASSYPSLAGGSYEQYF.

A few counts support this clonotype. The V gene is TRBV18, the J gene TRBJ1-5; D possibly corresponds to TRBD1 (5 bases). This CDR3 contains 14 residues. Trimming shortened V by 0 bases and J by 7 bases, and 10 bases separated the two germline ends. Germline V gives CDR1 KGHSH, CDR2 LQKENI. CDR3 coding DNA: TGTGCCAGCTCACCACCGGGCGGGGACCAGCCCCAGCATTTT. Its protein is CASSPPGGDQPQHF.

The chain uses TRBV5-5 and TRBJ1-2; no reliable D call. Germline V gene data show CDR1 as SGHKS and CDR2 as YYEKEE (reference sequence). The V and J ends lost 2 bases and 8 bases respectively, with 16 bases between them. This CDR3 is built from 14 residues. This chain's CDR3 is CASSLKVGPGGYTF. The CDR3 DNA reads as TGTGCCAGCAGCTTAAAAGTTGGACCCGGCGGCTACACCTTC.

The rearrangement joins TRBV3-1 to TRBJ2-5; no firm D call. Germline V gives CDR1 LGHDT, CDR2 YNNKEL (reference sequence). V was shortened by 4 bases and J by 4 bases, with 13 bases between the two germline ends. The CDR3 runs 14 residues. The CDR3 DNA follows: TGTGCCAGCAGCCCACGACCCGAACGAGAGACCCAGTACTTC. Residues: CASSPRPERETQYF.

A few counts support this clonotype. The chain has TRBV7-9 and TRBJ2-1; D remains unclear. The CDR3 covers 12 residues. V lost 5 bases and J lost 4, with 6 bases in between. The germline V gene has CDR1 SEHNR and CDR2 FQNEAQ (reference sequence). CDR3: CASSPVYNEQFF. The DNA for the CDR3 is TGTGCCAGCAGCCCTGTATACAATGAGCAGTTCTTC.

In its sample, this clonotype was seen a few times. The rearrangement joins TRBV7-3 to TRBJ1-4; a weak D match, TRBD1 (6 bases). V lost 5 bases, J lost 7 bases, and 14 bases lay in between. Germline CDR1 SGHTA, CDR2 FQGTGA. The CDR3 covers 14 residues. DNA for the CDR3: TGTGCCAGCAGCGAAGGGGGGGCCGGTGAAAAACTGTTTTTT. It yields the protein CASSEGGAGEKLFF.

This clonotype was detected a few times. This chain links TRBV21-1 with TRBJ1-6. TRBV21-1 is given as a pseudogene. The CDR3 totals 16 residues. This chain's CDR3 is CASSRSRTTHNSPLHF. CDR3 in DNA: TGTGCCAGCAGCAGGAGCAGAACCACTCATAATTCACCCCTCCACTTT.

The chain carries TRBV7-2 and TRBJ2-4, with D possibly being TRBD1 or TRBD2 (5 bases each). V lost 6 bases, J lost 1 base, and 13 bases lay in between. CDR3 length: 15 residues. Germline CDR1 SGHTA, CDR2 FQGNSA. Here the CDR3 DNA reads TGTGCCAGCAGTCCCTTCTGGGGGGCCAAAAACATTCAGTACTTC. Encoded protein: CASSPFWGAKNIQYF.

This clonotype was counted only a few times. The chain links TRBV4-1 to TRBJ2-3; perhaps TRBD2 as D (7 bases). Trimming cost V 4 bases and J 2 bases, with 19 bases left between them. CDR1 is MGHRA and CDR2 is YSYEKL in the germline V gene. The CDR3 consists of 17 residues. CDR3 DNA: TGCGCCAGCAGCCCTCGGAGGGGGGGGGCCGTCACAGATACGCAGTATTTT. Translating it yields CASSPRRGGAVTDTQYF.

The V gene is TRBV4-1, the J gene TRBJ2-3; D gene ambiguous. V was shortened by 0 bases and J by 2 bases, with 9 bases between the two germline ends. CDR3 length: 15 amino acids. Looked up from germline, CDR1 is MGHRA and CDR2 is YSYEKL. CDR3 sequence (DNA): TGCGCCAGCAGCCAAGAGGGTCGGTCCACAGATACGCAGTATTTT. Protein: CASSQEGRSTDTQYF.

There are a few counts of this clonotype. The chain couples TRBV5-1 to TRBJ2-1, with no clear D. The CDR3 runs to 14 residues. Trimming removed 0 bases at V and 7 bases at J, with 11 bases between. Germline V gene lookup returns CDR1 SGHRS and CDR2 YFSETQ. In DNA, the CDR3 is TGCGCCAGCAGCTTGGGAGGCGGAAGGAATGAGCAGTTCTTC. Translated, it gives CASSLGGGRNEQFF. The variable domain in full, completed from reference TRBV5-1 and TRBJ2-1, reads KAGVTQTPRYLIKTRGQQVTLSCSPISGHRSVSWYQQTPGQGLQFLFEYFSETQRNKGNFPGRFSGRQFSNSRSEMNVSTLELGDSALYLCASSLGGGRNEQFFGPGTRLTVL.

The chain carries TRBV11-2 and TRBJ1-2, with D uncertain. The CDR3 extends over 13 amino acids. With 4 bases removed from V and 4 bases from J, the gap between germline ends came to 10 bases. Germline V gene sequence: CDR1 SGHAT, CDR2 FQNNGV. This chain's CDR3 is CASSSSRTYGYTF. The DNA for the CDR3 is TGTGCCAGCAGCTCTTCAAGGACCTATGGCTACACCTTC.

This chain connects TRBV5-1 to TRBJ1-2; D is perhaps TRBD1 (5 bases). Trimming removed 1 base at V and 4 bases at J, with 11 bases between. Germline CDR1 SGHRS, CDR2 YFSETQ. This CDR3 region has 14 residues. CDR3 nucleotide sequence: TGCGCCAGCAGCTTGAATGGGGACCGCTATGGCTACACCTTC. Translated: CASSLNGDRYGYTF.

J is TRBJ1-2 and V is TRBV6-6; TRBD1 matches 7 bases. Trimming at V came to 8 bases and at J to 6 bases, leaving 6 bases not matched to a gene. The CDR3 length is 12 residues. The germline V gene encodes CDR1 MNHNY and CDR2 SVGAGI (reference sequence). The CDR3 reads CASRRGVHGYTF. CDR3 in DNA: TGTGCCAGCCGCAGGGGGGTCCATGGCTACACCTTC.

This clonotype was found a few times. V and J are TRBV6-5 and TRBJ2-1; D unresolved. The V gene lost 0 bases and the J gene lost 6 bases, with 12 bases spanning the gap. The CDR3 is 15 residues long. Germline lookup yields CDR1 MNHEY and CDR2 SVGAGI. DNA of the CDR3: TGTGCCAGCAGTTACTCAACCCCATTCCGCAATGAGCAGTTCTTC. It is translated as CASSYSTPFRNEQFF.

This rearrangement joins TRBV20-1 to TRBJ2-5, with TRBD1 matching 8 bases. This CDR3 spans 13 amino acids. V shed 6 bases and J 5 bases; nucleotides not matched to a gene: 8. The germline gives CDR1 DFQATT, CDR2 SNEGSKA (reference sequence). The CDR3 nucleotides read TGCAGTGCCTCCCGGACAGGGCGGGAGACCCAGTACTTC. It specifies CSASRTGRETQYF.

The J gene is TRBJ1-1, the V gene TRBV7-6; D unclear. CDR1 and CDR2 (germline): SGHVS, FNYEAQ. V dropped 2 bases and J dropped 0 bases, with 10 bases sitting between them. The CDR3 loop spans 15 amino acids. CDR3 amino acids: CASSLSFGLNTEAFF. CDR3 DNA sequence: TGTGCCAGCAGCTTATCTTTCGGGCTGAACACTGAAGCTTTCTTT.

The chain links TRBV5-1 to TRBJ2-1; TRBD2 aligns across 7 bases. Trimming cost V 3 bases and J 5 bases; bases outside gene matches: 11. Germline V gene sequence: CDR1 SGHRS, CDR2 YFSETQ. There are 16 residues in the CDR3. CDR3 region: CASSSDGGSRHNEQFF. The CDR3 DNA follows: TGCGCCAGCAGCTCGGACGGGGGGTCCCGCCACAATGAGCAGTTCTTC.